This T cell receptor beta chain was identified during a study of cytotoxic CD8 clonotypes in ibrutinib-treated CLL. General study points: The public clonotypes identified were infrequent and showed contraction or stability on treatment.

Trimming pared 1 base from V and 8 bases from J, leaving 15 bases between. Per the germline V gene, CDR1 is SEHNR and CDR2 is FQNEAQ (reference sequence). This CDR3 spans 15 amino acids. A note on this clone: Its antigen is unidentified.

The method was immunoSEQ multiplex PCR; TCRdb's version includes in-frame clones alone and lacks a portion of them. This sample carries about 97,000 clones, roughly three quarters of them seen once, and the ten largest clones take 20% to 25%. J is TRBJ2-1 and V is TRBV7-9; D is perhaps TRBD1 (5 bases). The sample consisted of PBMCs, taken after 24 months of ibrutinib treatment. This TCR was recovered from a human donor with chronic lymphocytic leukemia. This CDR3 is CASSLVRGLQDEQFF. CDR3 bases: TGTGCCAGCAGCTTAGTTAGGGGATTACAGGATGAGCAGTTCTTC.